These 17 T cell receptor beta chains were sequenced from one sample in a study of OX40 agonist ivuxolimab in advanced cancers. Clones were read by immunoSEQ multiplex PCR, and TCRdb kept only the in-frame ones, dropping some. The sample includes roughly 39,000 clones, more than 80% of them seen just once. Sequenced here: CD4+ or CD8+ T cells sorted from blood, sampled in a trial of the OX40 agonist ivuxolimab. These receptors were taken from an adult with an advanced solid tumor such as melanoma, head and neck, liver or kidney cancer.

The rearrangement uses TRBV5-1 and TRBJ2-6; maybe TRBD1 (5 bases). Germline assignment: CDR1 SGHRS and CDR2 YFSETQ. The germline V and J ends were trimmed by 1 base and 0 bases, with 8 bases remaining between them. The CDR3 loop spans 16 amino acids. For the CDR3, the DNA is TGCGCCAGCAGCTTGCAGGGCCGCTCTGGGGCCAACGTCCTGACTTTC. Protein product: CASSLQGRSGANVLTF.

This rearrangement joins TRBV9 to TRBJ2-7; D remains ambiguous. V shed 0 bases and J shed 2 bases, with 9 bases lying between them. The CDR3 length is 14 residues. From germline, CDR1 is SGDLS and CDR2 YYNGEE. The CDR3 DNA reads TGTGCCAGCAGCGTAGGCGGCAGCGCCTACGAGCAGTACTTC. It codes for CASSVGGSAYEQYF.

V usage is TRBV19 and J usage is TRBJ2-3; maybe TRBD2 (5 bases). Trimming took off 8 bases at V and 1 base at J, with 10 bases between the two ends. CDR1 is LNHDA and CDR2 is SQIVND in the germline V gene (reference sequence). The CDR3 extends over 13 amino acids. The CDR3 sequence: CASWELGTDTQYF. The CDR3 DNA reads as TGTGCCAGTTGGGAGCTTGGCACAGATACGCAGTATTTT.

The genes are TRBV19 and TRBJ2-1; 9 bases are shared with TRBD2. CDR3 length equals 15 residues. The V gene's germline CDR1 is LNHDA and CDR2 SQIVND (reference sequence). The V and J ends lost 5 bases and 3 bases, in that order; junction bases with no gene match: 5. This CDR3 reads CASSPRLAVYNEQFF. The CDR3 nucleotides read TGTGCCAGTAGTCCCAGACTAGCGGTCTACAATGAGCAGTTCTTC. The whole variable domain, filled in from reference TRBV19 and TRBJ2-1, reads DGGITQSPKYLFRKEGQNVTLSCEQNLNHDAMYWYRQDPGQGLRLIYYSQIVNDFQKGDIAEGYSVSREKKESFPLTVTSAQKNPTAFYLCASSPRLAVYNEQFFGPGTRLTVL.

The chain uses TRBV2 and TRBJ2-7; perhaps TRBD1 as D (5 bases). Deletions cut 4 bases from V and 0 bases from J, with 10 bases between. Germline CDR1 and CDR2: SNHLY and FYNNEI. The CDR3 runs to 14 residues. The CDR3 loop is CASSGQLSSYEQYF. In DNA form, the CDR3 reads TGTGCCAGCAGTGGACAGCTGAGCTCCTACGAGCAGTACTTC. The full variable domain, rest sourced from reference TRBV2 and TRBJ2-7, is EPEVTQTPSHQVTQMGQEVILRCVPISNHLYFYWYRQILGQKVEFLVSFYNNEISEKSEIFDDQFSVERPDGSNFTLKIRSTKLEDSAMYFCASSGQLSSYEQYFGPGTRLTVT.

The genes are TRBV6-5 and TRBJ1-6; 7 bases align to TRBD1. The germline CDR1 and CDR2 sequences are MNHEY and SVGAGI. The CDR3 has 14 residues. V shed 6 bases, J shed 3 bases, and the junction held 2 bases outside the gene matches. The CDR3 region is CASRRDSYNSPLHF. The CDR3 coding sequence is TGTGCCAGCAGGAGGGACAGCTATAATTCACCCCTCCACTTT.

V and J are TRBV9 and TRBJ2-2; the D call may be TRBD1 or TRBD2 (5 bases each). Trimming left V 0 bases short and J 3 bases short, with 9 bases between. CDR3 size: 15 residues. The germline gives CDR1 SGDLS, CDR2 YYNGEE. This chain's CDR3 is CASSVAGTYTGELFF. CDR3 DNA: TGTGCCAGCAGCGTAGCTGGGACCTACACCGGGGAGCTGTTTTTT.

The chain joins TRBV18 to TRBJ2-3; 11 bases line up with TRBD2. This CDR3 contains 16 residues. Germline V CDR1 and CDR2: KGHSH, LQKENI. After removal of 3 bases from V and 3 bases from J, the junction contained 5 bases not matched to a gene. The CDR3 region is CASSPLAGGETDTQYF. The CDR3 DNA reads TGTGCCAGCTCACCTTTAGCGGGAGGGGAGACAGATACGCAGTATTTT.

In DNA form, the CDR3 reads TGTGCCAGCAGCCAAGATGGTCCCCGCTACGAGCAGTACTTC. Translating gives CASSQDGPRYEQYF. The rearrangement links TRBV14 to TRBJ2-7; no firm D call. The CDR3 covers 14 residues. Germline loops: CDR1 SGHDN, CDR2 FVKESK. V was shortened by 0 bases and J by 3 bases, with 9 bases between the two germline ends. Using reference TRBV14 and TRBJ2-7 for the parts outside the CDR3, the full variable domain is EAGVTQFPSHSVIEKGQTVTLRCDPISGHDNLYWYRRVMGKEIKFLLHFVKESKQDESGMPNNRFLAERTGGTYSTLKVQPAELEDSGVYFCASSQDGPRYEQYFGPGTRLTVT.

The chain links TRBV19 to TRBJ1-5; 7 nucleotides match TRBD1. The CDR3 consists of 14 residues. V lost 3 bases, J lost 7 bases, and 6 bases stayed unmatched. Germline V gives CDR1 LNHDA, CDR2 SQIVND (reference sequence). The CDR3 here is CASSIMTGRQPQHF. The CDR3 coding sequence is TGTGCCAGTAGTATCATGACAGGGAGGCAGCCCCAGCATTTT.

This chain links TRBV10-1 with TRBJ2-4, with no clear D. V was pared by 4 bases and J by 6 bases, with 7 bases between. There are 12 residues in the CDR3. In germline, CDR1 is WNHNN, CDR2 SYGVQD (reference sequence). CDR3 sequence: CASSGIGNIQYF. In DNA, the CDR3 is TGCGCCAGCAGTGGGATAGGAAACATTCAGTACTTC.

The chain combines TRBV11-1 with TRBJ2-5; 8 bases match TRBD1. CDR3 length: 13 residues. The germline CDR1 and CDR2 sequences are SGHAT and FQDESV (reference sequence). V shed 4 bases and J 5 bases; nucleotides not matched to a gene: 3. The CDR3 loop is CASSSGQGETQYF. CDR3 sequence (DNA): TGTGCCAGCAGCTCCGGACAGGGCGAGACCCAGTACTTC.

The V and J genes are TRBV28 and TRBJ2-7; D may be TRBD2 (5 bases). Trimming took 6 bases from V and 3 from J, leaving 12 bases between them. This CDR3 has 13 residues. Germline V CDR1 and CDR2: MDHEN, SYDVKM. DNA for the CDR3: TGTGCCAGCAGATATGGGGAGATCTACGAGCAGTACTTC. It specifies CASRYGEIYEQYF. Using reference TRBV28 and TRBJ2-7 for the parts outside the CDR3, the full variable domain is DVKVTQSSRYLVKRTGEKVFLECVQDMDHENMFWYRQDPGLGLRLIYFSYDVKMKEKGDIPEGYSVSREKKERFSLILESASTNQTSMYLCASRYGEIYEQYFGPGTRLTVT.

The count of this clone is one. This rearrangement joins TRBV11-2 to TRBJ2-3, with TRBD1 matching 10 bases. CDR1 SGHAT and CDR2 FQNNGV come from the germline V gene. V gave up 6 bases and J gave up 6 bases; unmatched junction bases: 21. The CDR3 totals 19 residues. CDR3 loop: CASRSLRDRGPQPQDTQYF. CDR3 nucleotide sequence: TGTGCCAGCAGGTCGCTCCGGGACAGGGGCCCCCAACCACAGGATACGCAGTATTTT.

The chain couples TRBV27 to TRBJ2-5; 8 nucleotides align to TRBD1. Per germline, CDR1 MNHEY and CDR2 SMNVEV (reference sequence). Unmatched junction bases numbered 10, after V lost 3 bases and J lost 7 bases. The CDR3 consists of 15 residues. CDR3 loop: CASSFYGQGYRTQYF. CDR3 bases: TGTGCCAGCAGTTTTTACGGACAGGGATATAGGACCCAGTACTTC.

This chain uses TRBV7-9 with TRBJ1-5; D not resolved. This CDR3 is 14 amino acids long. Trimming removed 5 bases from V and 0 bases from J, with 8 bases in between. CDR1 and CDR2 (germline): SEHNR, FQNEAQ (reference sequence). The CDR3 reads CASSPWDSNQPQHF. The CDR3 coding sequence is TGTGCCAGCAGCCCGTGGGATAGCAATCAGCCCCAGCATTTT.

The chain recombines TRBV25-1 with TRBJ1-6; 9 bases line up with TRBD1. With V trimmed by 7 bases and J by 4 bases, 2 bases remained unmatched. CDR3 length equals 14 residues. CDR1 and CDR2 (germline): MGHDK, SYGVNS. The CDR3 spells CASTDRGYNSPLHF. DNA for the CDR3: TGTGCCAGCACGGACAGGGGATATAATTCACCCCTCCACTTT.